Sequencing of this T cell receptor beta chain was carried out in a study of T cells in Graves' hyperthyroidism and ophthalmopathy. General study points: It was a median around 6 months before onset that the model predicted ophthalmopathy. Ophthalmopathy cases were set apart from stable hyperthyroidism by a 13 V-J model.

Using RNA transcripts as the source, TCR beta CDR3 regions were amplified. When the TCR CDR3 underwent first-round RT-PCR, the HTBI primer set was used. TCRdb itself ran the multiplex PCR reads through MiXCR, one entry per CDR3 protein. The sample shows more than 40,000 distinct CDR3 sequences, approximately 49% of them seen only once. Disease duration under 2 months; hyperthyroidism patients were aged 18 to 65. Remarks on this clonotype: The antigen remains undetermined.

This CDR3 contains 12 residues. Trimming shortened V by 2 bases and J by 5 bases, and 7 bases separated the two germline ends. The germline V gene has CDR1 MGHDK and CDR2 SYGVNS. Sequences were obtained from peripheral blood or thyroid tissue (not recorded which). The genes are TRBV25-1 and TRBJ2-7; no firm D call. This receptor was identified in a woman between 45 and 60 years old with Graves' hyperthyroidism. CDR3 DNA sequence: TGTGCCAGCAGTGAACGTGACCACGAGCAGTACTTC. Protein sequence: CASSERDHEQYF.